This TCR beta chain was sequenced during a study of cytomegalovirus exposure and HLA in healthy donors. With 0 bases removed from V and 2 bases from J, the gap between germline ends came to 10 bases. Germline lookup yields CDR1 SGHTA and CDR2 FQGTGA. CDR3 size: 15 residues. Vbeta (60) and Jbeta (13) primers were used in the PCR. TCRdb's copy holds only in-frame clones and misses some; the assay was immunoSEQ multiplex PCR. The data contain around 200,000 clones, over 75% of them singletons. Specimen: PBMCs. The chain has TRBV7-3 and TRBJ2-5; a possible D gene is TRBD2 (5 bases). The source is a male donor in good health and CMV-seronegative. The CDR3 protein is CASSLTGGRQETQYF. CDR3 DNA: TGTGCCAGCAGCTTAACTGGAGGTCGACAAGAGACCCAGTACTTC.